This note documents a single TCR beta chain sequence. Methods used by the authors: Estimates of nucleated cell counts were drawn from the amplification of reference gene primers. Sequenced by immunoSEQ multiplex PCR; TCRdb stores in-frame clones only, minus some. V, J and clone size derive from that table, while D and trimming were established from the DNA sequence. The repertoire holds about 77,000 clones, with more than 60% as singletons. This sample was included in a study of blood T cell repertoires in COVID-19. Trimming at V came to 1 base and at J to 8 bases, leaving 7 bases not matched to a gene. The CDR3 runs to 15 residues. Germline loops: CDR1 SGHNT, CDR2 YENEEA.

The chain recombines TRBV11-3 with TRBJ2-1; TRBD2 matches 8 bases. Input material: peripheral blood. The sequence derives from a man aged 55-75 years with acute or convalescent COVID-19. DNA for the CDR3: TGTGCCAGCAGCTTAGGGGCGACTAGCGAGGATGAGCAGTTCTTC. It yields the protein CASSLGATSEDEQFF.